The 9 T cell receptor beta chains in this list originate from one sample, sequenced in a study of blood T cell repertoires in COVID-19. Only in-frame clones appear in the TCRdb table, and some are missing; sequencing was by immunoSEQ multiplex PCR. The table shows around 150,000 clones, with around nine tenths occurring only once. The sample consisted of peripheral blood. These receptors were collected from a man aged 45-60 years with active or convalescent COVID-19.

CDR3 DNA sequence: TGCGCCAGCAGCCGCGGACAGGGACCCGGGGAGCTGTTTTTT. Translation gives CASSRGQGPGELFF. V is TRBV5-1 and J is TRBJ2-2, with 8 bases identical to TRBD1. Germline CDR1 is SGHRS and CDR2 is YFSETQ. This CDR3 comprises 14 residues. Trimming cost V 4 bases and J 6 bases; bases outside gene matches: 5.

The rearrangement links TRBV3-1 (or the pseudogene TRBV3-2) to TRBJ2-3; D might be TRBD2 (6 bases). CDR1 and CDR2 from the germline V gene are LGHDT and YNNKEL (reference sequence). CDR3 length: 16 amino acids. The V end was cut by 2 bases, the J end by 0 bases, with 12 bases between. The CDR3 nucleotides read TGTGCCAGCAGCCAACCCAAGGGACTTAGCACAGATACGCAGTATTTT. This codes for CASSQPKGLSTDTQYF.

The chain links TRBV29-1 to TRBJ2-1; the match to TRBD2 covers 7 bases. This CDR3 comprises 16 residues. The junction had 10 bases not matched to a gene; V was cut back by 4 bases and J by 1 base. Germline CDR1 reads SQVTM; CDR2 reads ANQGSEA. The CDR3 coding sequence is TGCAGCGTTGGTCGGGCTAGCGGTAAATCCTACAATGAGCAGTTCTTC. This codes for CSVGRASGKSYNEQFF.

The CDR3 sequence: CASSVSGTVKETQYF. CDR3 in DNA: TGTGCCAGCAGCGTCTCGGGGACAGTTAAAGAGACCCAGTACTTC. This rearrangement joins TRBV9 to TRBJ2-5; 7 positions agree with TRBD1. Losses at the gene ends were 2 bases for V and 3 bases for J; bases not matched to a gene: 7. This CDR3 has 15 residues. Germline lookup yields CDR1 SGDLS and CDR2 YYNGEE.

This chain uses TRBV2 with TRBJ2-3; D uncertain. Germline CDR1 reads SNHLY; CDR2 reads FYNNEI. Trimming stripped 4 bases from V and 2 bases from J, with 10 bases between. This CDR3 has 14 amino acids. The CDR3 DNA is TGTGCCAGCAGTGTGGGCTTCCCCACAGATACGCAGTATTTT. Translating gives CASSVGFPTDTQYF.

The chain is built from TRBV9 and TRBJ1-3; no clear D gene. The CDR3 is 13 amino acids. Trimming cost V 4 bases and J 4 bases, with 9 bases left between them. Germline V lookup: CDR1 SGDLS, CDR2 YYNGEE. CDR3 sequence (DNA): TGTGCCAGCAGCCCGTACACCGGAAACACCATATATTTT. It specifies CASSPYTGNTIYF. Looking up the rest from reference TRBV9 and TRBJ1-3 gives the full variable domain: DSGVTQTPKHLITATGQRVTLRCSPRSGDLSVYWYQQSLDQGLQFLIQYYNGEERAKGNILERFSAQQFPDLHSELNLSSLELGDSALYFCASSPYTGNTIYFGEGSWLTVV.

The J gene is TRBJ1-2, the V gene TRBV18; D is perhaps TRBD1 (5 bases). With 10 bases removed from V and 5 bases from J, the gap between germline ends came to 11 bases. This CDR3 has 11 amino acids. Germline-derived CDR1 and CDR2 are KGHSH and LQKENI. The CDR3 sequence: CATNPGYGYTF. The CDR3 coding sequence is TGTGCCACCAACCCAGGGTATGGCTACACCTTC.

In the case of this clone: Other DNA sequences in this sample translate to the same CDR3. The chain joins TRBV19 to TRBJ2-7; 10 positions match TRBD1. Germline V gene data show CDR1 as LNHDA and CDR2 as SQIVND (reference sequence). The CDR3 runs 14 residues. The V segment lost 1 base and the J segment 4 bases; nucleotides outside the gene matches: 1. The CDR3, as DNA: TGTGCCAGTAGTATAGGGGACAGGGGATACGAGCAGTACTTC. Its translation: CASSIGDRGYEQYF. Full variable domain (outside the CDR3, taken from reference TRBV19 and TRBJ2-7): DGGITQSPKYLFRKEGQNVTLSCEQNLNHDAMYWYRQDPGQGLRLIYYSQIVNDFQKGDIAEGYSVSREKKESFPLTVTSAQKNPTAFYLCASSIGDRGYEQYFGPGTRLTVT.

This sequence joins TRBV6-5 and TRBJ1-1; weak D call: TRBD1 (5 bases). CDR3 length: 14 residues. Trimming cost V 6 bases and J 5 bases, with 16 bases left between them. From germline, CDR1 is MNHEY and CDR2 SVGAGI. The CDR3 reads CASRDTNRGTEAFF. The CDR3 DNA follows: TGTGCCAGCAGGGACACTAACCGGGGGACTGAAGCTTTCTTT.